This T cell receptor (beta chain) was profiled in a study of blood T cell repertoires in COVID-19. Study overall: T cells, B-cell-depleted T cells, or PBMCs supplied cDNA or gDNA.

Which cohort a participant joined came from the clinical history participants gave. Exposed participants encountered a COVID-19 case during the 2 weeks preceding study entry. CDR3 length: 14 residues. Deletions cut 3 bases from V and 5 bases from J, with 9 bases between. The germline CDR1 and CDR2 sequences are SGDLS and YYNGEE. Per the original data handling: Scientists estimated how many nucleated cells there were by amplifying reference gene primers. Generated by immunoSEQ multiplex PCR, the TCRdb table keeps only in-frame clones and is missing some. The V and J calls and the clone size are those of that table, but D and trimming were determined from the DNA. The profile shows about 430,000 clones, nearly 90% of them singletons.

This chain connects TRBV9 to TRBJ1-6; tentatively, D is TRBD1 (6 bases). The sequenced sample was PBMCs or T cells enriched from blood (not recorded which). This clonotype originated in a woman aged 18 to 35 who had been exposed to COVID-19. CDR3 protein: CASSARQDNSPLHF. CDR3 sequence (DNA): TGTGCCAGCAGCGCCCGACAGGATAATTCACCCCTCCACTTT.